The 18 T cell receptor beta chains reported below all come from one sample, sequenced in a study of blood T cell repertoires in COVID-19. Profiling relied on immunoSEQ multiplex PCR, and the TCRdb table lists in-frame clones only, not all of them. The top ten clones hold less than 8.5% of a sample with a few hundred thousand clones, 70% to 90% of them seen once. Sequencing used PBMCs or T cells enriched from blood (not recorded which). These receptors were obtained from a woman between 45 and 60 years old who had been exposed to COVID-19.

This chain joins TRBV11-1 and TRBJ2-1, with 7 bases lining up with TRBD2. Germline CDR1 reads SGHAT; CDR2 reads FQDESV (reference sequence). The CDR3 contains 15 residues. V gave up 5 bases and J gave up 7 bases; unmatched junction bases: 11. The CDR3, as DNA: TGTGCCAGCAGCCCCGGCTTCTTCGGGAGGAATGAGCAGTTCTTC. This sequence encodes CASSPGFFGRNEQFF.

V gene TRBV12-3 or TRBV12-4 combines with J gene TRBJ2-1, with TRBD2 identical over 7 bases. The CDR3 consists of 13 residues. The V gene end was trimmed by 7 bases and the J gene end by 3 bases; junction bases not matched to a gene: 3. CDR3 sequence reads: CASTTSVYNEQFF. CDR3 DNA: TGTGCCAGCACCACTAGCGTCTACAATGAGCAGTTCTTC.

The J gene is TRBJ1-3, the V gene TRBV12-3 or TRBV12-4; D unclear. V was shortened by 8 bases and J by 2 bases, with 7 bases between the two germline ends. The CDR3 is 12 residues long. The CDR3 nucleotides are TGTGCCAGCTTGAGGGCTGGAAACACCATATATTTT. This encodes CASLRAGNTIYF.

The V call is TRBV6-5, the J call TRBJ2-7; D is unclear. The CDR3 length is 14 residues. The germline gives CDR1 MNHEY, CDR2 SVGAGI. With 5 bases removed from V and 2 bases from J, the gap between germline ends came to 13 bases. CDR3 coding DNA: TGTGCCAGCAGTCCCCGGGTCCAAACCTACGAGCAGTACTTC. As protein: CASSPRVQTYEQYF.

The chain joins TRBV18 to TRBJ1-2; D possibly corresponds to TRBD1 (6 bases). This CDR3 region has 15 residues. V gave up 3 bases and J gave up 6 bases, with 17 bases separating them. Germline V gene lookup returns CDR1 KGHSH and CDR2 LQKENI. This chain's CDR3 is CASSPPVTGQDGYTF. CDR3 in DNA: TGTGCCAGCTCACCCCCGGTTACAGGGCAGGATGGCTACACCTTC. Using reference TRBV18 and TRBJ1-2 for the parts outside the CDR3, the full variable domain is NAGVMQNPRHLVRRRGQEARLRCSPMKGHSHVYWYRQLPEEGLKFMVYLQKENIIDESGMPKERFSAEFPKEGPSILRIQQVVRGDSAAYFCASSPPVTGQDGYTFGSGTRLTVV.

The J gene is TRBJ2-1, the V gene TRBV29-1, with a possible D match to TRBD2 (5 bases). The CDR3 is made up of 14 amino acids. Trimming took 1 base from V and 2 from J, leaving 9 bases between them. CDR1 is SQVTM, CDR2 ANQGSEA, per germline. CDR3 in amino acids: CSVEGAAPYNEQFF. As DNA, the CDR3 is TGCAGCGTTGAAGGAGCGGCCCCCTACAATGAGCAGTTCTTC.

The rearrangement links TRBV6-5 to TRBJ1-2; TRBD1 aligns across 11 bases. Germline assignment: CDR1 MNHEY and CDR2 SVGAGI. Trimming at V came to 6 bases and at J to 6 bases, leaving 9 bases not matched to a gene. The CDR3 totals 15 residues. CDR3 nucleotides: TGTGCCAGCAGACGCGGGACAGGGGGGGTAGATGGCTACACCTTC. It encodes CASRRGTGGVDGYTF.

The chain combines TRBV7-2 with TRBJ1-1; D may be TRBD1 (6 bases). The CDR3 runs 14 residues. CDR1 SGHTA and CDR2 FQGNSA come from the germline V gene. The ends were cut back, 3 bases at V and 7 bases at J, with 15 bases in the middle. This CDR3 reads CASSFVQGESEAFF. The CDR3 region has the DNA TGTGCCAGCAGCTTCGTACAGGGAGAGAGTGAAGCTTTCTTT.

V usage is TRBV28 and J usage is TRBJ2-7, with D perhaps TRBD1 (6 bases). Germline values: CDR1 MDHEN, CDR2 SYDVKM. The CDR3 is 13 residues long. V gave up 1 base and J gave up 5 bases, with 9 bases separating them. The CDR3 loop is CASSLSPGDEQYF. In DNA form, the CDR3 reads TGTGCCAGCAGTTTATCCCCAGGGGACGAGCAGTACTTC. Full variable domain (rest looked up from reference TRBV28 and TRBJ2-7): DVKVTQSSRYLVKRTGEKVFLECVQDMDHENMFWYRQDPGLGLRLIYFSYDVKMKEKGDIPEGYSVSREKKERFSLILESASTNQTSMYLCASSLSPGDEQYFGPGTRLTVT.

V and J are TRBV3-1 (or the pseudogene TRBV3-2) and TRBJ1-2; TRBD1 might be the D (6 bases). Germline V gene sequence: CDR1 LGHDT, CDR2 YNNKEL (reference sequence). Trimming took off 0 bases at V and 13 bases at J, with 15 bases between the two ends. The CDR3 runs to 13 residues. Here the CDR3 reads CASSQDFGGRSTF. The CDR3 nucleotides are TGTGCCAGCAGCCAAGACTTCGGGGGGCGGTCCACCTTC.

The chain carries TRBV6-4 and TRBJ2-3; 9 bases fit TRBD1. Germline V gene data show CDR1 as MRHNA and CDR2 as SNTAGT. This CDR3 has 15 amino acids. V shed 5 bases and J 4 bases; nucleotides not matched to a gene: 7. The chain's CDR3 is CASSYEQGASDTQYF. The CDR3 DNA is TGTGCCAGCAGTTACGAACAGGGGGCTTCAGATACGCAGTATTTT.

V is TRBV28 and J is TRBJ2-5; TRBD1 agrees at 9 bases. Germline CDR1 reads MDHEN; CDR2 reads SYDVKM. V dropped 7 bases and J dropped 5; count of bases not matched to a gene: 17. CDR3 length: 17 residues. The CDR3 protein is CASKPAMYGGQGETQYF. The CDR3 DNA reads TGTGCCAGCAAACCCGCGATGTATGGCGGACAGGGGGAGACCCAGTACTTC. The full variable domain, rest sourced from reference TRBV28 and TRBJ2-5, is DVKVTQSSRYLVKRTGEKVFLECVQDMDHENMFWYRQDPGLGLRLIYFSYDVKMKEKGDIPEGYSVSREKKERFSLILESASTNQTSMYLCASKPAMYGGQGETQYFGPGTRLLVL.

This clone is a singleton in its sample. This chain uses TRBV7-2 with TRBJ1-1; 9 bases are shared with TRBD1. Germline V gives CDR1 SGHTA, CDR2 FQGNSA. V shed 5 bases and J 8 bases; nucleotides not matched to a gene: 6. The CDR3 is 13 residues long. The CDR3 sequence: CASSPRDRAEAFF. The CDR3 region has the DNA TGTGCCAGCAGCCCAAGGGACAGGGCCGAAGCTTTCTTT.

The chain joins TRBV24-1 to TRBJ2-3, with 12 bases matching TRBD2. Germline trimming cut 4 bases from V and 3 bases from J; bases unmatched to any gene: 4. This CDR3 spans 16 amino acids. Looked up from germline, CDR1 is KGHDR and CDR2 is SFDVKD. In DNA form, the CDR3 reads TGTGCCACCAGTGACCTAACTAGCGGGGGGACAGATACGCAGTATTTT. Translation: CATSDLTSGGTDTQYF.

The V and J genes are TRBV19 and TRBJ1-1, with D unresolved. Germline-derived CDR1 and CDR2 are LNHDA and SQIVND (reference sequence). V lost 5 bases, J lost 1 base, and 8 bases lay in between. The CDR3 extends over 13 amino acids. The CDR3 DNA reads TGTGCCAGTAGTTCCCGCGCGAACACTGAAGCTTTCTTT. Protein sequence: CASSSRANTEAFF.

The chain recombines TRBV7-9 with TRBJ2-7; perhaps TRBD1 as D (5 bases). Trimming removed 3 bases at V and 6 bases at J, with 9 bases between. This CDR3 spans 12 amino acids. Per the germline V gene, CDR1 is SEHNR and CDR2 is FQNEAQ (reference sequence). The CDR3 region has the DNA TGTGCCAGCAGCTTGAAGGGGATCGAGCAGTACTTC. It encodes CASSLKGIEQYF.

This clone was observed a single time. CDR3 in DNA: TGTGCCAGCAGCAAAGGGTGTTGGACAGGGGGCCTCCTGGACGAGCAGTACTTC. Its protein is CASSKGCWTGGLLDEQYF. This sequence joins TRBV21-1 and TRBJ2-7; the DNA was not compared with TRBD1, the D call given in the table. TRBV21-1 is designated a pseudogene. CDR3 length: 18 residues.

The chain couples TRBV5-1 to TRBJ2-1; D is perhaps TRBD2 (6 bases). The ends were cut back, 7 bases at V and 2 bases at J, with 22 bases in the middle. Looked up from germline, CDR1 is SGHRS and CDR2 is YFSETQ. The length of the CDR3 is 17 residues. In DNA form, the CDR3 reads TGCGCCAGCTCTACTCACTACGGGACTGATACCTACAATGAGCAGTTCTTC. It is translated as CASSTHYGTDTYNEQFF.